One and the same sample provided the 7 T cell receptor beta chains below, sequenced in a study of neurological immune-mediated disorders. TCRdb processed the 5' RACE reads anew with MiXCR; each CDR3 protein has one entry. The data show roughly 70,000 distinct CDR3 sequences, about 5.1% seen once. The sample comprised PBMCs. The receptors were gathered from a woman aged 70-85 years with multiple sclerosis.

This clonotype was seen a few times. This rearrangement joins TRBV5-5 to TRBJ2-7, with 7 bases identical to TRBD1. There are 15 residues in the CDR3. After removal of 1 base from V and 3 bases from J, the junction contained 7 bases not matched to a gene. Germline CDR1 is SGHKS and CDR2 is YYEKEE (reference sequence). The CDR3 loop reads CASSLQGRGSYEQYF. In DNA, the CDR3 is TGTGCCAGCAGCTTGCAGGGCAGGGGGAGCTACGAGCAGTACTTC.

This clonotype was counted at least ten times. The chain couples TRBV20-1 to TRBJ2-2; 7 positions agree with TRBD2. Per germline, CDR1 DFQATT and CDR2 SNEGSKA (reference sequence). J gave up 4 bases and V 5 bases, and 4 bases lay outside the gene matches. The CDR3 extends over 13 amino acids. In DNA, the CDR3 is TGCAGTGCTTCCCCTAGCGGCACCGGGGAGCTGTTTTTT. Protein sequence: CSASPSGTGELFF.

This clonotype was picked up many times. V gene TRBV3-1 combines with J gene TRBJ1-1; 11 nucleotides agree with TRBD1. Germline CDR1 reads LGHDT; CDR2 reads YNNKEL (reference sequence). V trimming: 4 bases; J trimming: 6 bases; junction bases outside the gene matches: 4. The CDR3 runs 14 residues. Here the CDR3 DNA reads TGTGCCAGCAGCCGGTCGGGACAGGGGGCTGAAGCTTTCTTT. Amino acid sequence: CASSRSGQGAEAFF.

This clonotype was counted ten times or more. V usage is TRBV12-3 or TRBV12-4 and J usage is TRBJ2-7, with a possible D match to TRBD2 (6 bases). The V end was cut by 4 bases, the J end by 2 bases, with 6 bases between. The CDR3 runs to 12 residues. The CDR3 DNA reads TGTGCCAGCAGTTGGGGGGCCTACGAGCAGTACTTC. Protein: CASSWGAYEQYF.

The chain has TRBV7-9 and TRBJ1-1; D possibly corresponds to TRBD1 (5 bases). The germline gives CDR1 SEHNR, CDR2 FQNEAQ (reference sequence). The CDR3 runs 11 residues. Trimming took off 7 bases at V and 4 bases at J, with 7 bases between the two ends. CDR3 DNA: TGTGCCAGCACTGGGGGCACTGAAGCTTTCTTT. Amino acids: CASTGGTEAFF.

This clonotype was found many times. V gene TRBV4-2 combines with J gene TRBJ1-5; D remains unclear. This CDR3 spans 15 amino acids. CDR1 LGHNA and CDR2 YNFKEQ come from the germline V gene. Trimming pared 0 bases from V and 7 bases from J, leaving 13 bases between. Here the CDR3 reads CASSQDLLGSQPQHF. The CDR3 nucleotides are TGTGCCAGCAGCCAAGATTTACTAGGGTCCCAGCCCCAGCATTTT.

This clonotype was picked up many times. The rearrangement links TRBV18 to TRBJ1-4, with D perhaps matching TRBD1 (5 bases). In germline, CDR1 is KGHSH, CDR2 LQKENI. The CDR3 totals 13 residues. The V gene lost 4 bases and the J gene lost 4 bases, with 7 bases spanning the gap. CDR3 protein: CASSQGLNEKLFF. The CDR3 DNA is TGTGCCAGCTCACAGGGGCTTAATGAAAAACTGTTTTTT.